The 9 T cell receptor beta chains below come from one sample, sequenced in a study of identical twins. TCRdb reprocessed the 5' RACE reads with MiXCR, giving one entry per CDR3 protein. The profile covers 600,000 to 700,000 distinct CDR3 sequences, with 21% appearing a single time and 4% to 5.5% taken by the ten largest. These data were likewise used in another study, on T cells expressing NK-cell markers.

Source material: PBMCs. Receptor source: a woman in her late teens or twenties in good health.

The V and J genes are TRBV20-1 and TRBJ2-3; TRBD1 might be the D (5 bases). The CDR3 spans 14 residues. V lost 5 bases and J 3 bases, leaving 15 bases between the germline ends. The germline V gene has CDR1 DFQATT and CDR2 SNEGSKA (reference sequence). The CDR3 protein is CSAQRGLGTDTQYF. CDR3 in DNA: TGCAGTGCTCAAAGGGGTCTCGGGACAGATACGCAGTATTTT.

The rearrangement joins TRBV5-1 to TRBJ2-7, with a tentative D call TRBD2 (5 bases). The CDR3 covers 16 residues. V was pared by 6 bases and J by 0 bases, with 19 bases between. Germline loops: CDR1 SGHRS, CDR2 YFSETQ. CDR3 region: CASTPRGAPNSYEQYF. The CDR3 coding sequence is TGCGCCAGCACCCCCCGGGGAGCACCGAACTCCTACGAGCAGTACTTC.

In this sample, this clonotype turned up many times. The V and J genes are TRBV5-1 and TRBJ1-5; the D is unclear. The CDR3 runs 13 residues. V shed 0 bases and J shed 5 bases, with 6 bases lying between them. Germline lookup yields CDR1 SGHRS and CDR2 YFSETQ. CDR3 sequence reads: CASSLGTDQPQHF. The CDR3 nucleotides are TGCGCCAGCAGCTTGGGAACTGATCAGCCCCAGCATTTT.

As DNA, the CDR3 is TGCGCCAGCAGCTCCTATACGGATACCGGGGAGCTGTTTTTT. It specifies CASSSYTDTGELFF. The chain has TRBV5-1 and TRBJ2-2; D unresolved. CDR3 length: 14 amino acids. V was trimmed by 3 bases and J by 5 bases, leaving 11 bases between them. Germline values: CDR1 SGHRS, CDR2 YFSETQ.

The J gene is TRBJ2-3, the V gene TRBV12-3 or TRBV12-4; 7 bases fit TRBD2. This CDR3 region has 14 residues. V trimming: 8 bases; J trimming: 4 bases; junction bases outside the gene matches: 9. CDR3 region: CASSGRLAPDTQYF. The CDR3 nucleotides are TGTGCCAGCTCGGGGAGACTAGCACCAGATACGCAGTATTTT.

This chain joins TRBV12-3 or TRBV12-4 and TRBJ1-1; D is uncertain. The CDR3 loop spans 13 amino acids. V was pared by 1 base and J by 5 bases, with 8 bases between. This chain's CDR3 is CASSLELGTEAFF. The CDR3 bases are TGTGCCAGCAGTTTAGAGTTGGGAACTGAAGCTTTCTTT.

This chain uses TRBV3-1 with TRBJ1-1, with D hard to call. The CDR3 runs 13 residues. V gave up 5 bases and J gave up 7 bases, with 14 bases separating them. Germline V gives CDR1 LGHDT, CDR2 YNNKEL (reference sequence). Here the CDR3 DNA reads TGTGCCAGCAGCTACACAGTCAACGGTGAAGCTTTCTTT. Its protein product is CASSYTVNGEAFF.

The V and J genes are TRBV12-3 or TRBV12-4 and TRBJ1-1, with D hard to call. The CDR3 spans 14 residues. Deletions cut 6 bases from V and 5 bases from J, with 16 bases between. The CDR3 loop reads CASSPRWGGTEAFF. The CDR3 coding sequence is TGTGCCAGCAGCCCCAGATGGGGTGGGACTGAAGCTTTCTTT.

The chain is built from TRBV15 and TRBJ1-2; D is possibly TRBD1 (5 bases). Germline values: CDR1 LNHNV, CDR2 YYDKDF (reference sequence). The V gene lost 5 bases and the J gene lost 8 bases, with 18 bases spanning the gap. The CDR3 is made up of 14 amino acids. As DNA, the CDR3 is TGTGCCACCAGCCCCGGACATTCAGCGCAAGGCTACACCTTC. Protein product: CATSPGHSAQGYTF.